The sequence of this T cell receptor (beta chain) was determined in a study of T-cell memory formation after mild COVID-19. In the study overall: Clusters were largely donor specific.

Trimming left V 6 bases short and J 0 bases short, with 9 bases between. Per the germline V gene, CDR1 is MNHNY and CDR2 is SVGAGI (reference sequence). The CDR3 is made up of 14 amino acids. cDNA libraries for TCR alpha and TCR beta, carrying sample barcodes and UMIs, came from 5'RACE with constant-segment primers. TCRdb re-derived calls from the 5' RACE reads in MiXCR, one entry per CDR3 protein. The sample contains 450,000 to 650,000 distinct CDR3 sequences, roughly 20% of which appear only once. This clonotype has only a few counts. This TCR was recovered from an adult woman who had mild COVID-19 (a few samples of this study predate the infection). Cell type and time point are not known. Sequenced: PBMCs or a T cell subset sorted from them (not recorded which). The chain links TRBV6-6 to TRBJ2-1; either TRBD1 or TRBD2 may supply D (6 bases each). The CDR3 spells CASRGGSSYNEQFF. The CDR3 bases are TGTGCCAGCAGAGGGGGGAGCTCCTACAATGAGCAGTTCTTC.